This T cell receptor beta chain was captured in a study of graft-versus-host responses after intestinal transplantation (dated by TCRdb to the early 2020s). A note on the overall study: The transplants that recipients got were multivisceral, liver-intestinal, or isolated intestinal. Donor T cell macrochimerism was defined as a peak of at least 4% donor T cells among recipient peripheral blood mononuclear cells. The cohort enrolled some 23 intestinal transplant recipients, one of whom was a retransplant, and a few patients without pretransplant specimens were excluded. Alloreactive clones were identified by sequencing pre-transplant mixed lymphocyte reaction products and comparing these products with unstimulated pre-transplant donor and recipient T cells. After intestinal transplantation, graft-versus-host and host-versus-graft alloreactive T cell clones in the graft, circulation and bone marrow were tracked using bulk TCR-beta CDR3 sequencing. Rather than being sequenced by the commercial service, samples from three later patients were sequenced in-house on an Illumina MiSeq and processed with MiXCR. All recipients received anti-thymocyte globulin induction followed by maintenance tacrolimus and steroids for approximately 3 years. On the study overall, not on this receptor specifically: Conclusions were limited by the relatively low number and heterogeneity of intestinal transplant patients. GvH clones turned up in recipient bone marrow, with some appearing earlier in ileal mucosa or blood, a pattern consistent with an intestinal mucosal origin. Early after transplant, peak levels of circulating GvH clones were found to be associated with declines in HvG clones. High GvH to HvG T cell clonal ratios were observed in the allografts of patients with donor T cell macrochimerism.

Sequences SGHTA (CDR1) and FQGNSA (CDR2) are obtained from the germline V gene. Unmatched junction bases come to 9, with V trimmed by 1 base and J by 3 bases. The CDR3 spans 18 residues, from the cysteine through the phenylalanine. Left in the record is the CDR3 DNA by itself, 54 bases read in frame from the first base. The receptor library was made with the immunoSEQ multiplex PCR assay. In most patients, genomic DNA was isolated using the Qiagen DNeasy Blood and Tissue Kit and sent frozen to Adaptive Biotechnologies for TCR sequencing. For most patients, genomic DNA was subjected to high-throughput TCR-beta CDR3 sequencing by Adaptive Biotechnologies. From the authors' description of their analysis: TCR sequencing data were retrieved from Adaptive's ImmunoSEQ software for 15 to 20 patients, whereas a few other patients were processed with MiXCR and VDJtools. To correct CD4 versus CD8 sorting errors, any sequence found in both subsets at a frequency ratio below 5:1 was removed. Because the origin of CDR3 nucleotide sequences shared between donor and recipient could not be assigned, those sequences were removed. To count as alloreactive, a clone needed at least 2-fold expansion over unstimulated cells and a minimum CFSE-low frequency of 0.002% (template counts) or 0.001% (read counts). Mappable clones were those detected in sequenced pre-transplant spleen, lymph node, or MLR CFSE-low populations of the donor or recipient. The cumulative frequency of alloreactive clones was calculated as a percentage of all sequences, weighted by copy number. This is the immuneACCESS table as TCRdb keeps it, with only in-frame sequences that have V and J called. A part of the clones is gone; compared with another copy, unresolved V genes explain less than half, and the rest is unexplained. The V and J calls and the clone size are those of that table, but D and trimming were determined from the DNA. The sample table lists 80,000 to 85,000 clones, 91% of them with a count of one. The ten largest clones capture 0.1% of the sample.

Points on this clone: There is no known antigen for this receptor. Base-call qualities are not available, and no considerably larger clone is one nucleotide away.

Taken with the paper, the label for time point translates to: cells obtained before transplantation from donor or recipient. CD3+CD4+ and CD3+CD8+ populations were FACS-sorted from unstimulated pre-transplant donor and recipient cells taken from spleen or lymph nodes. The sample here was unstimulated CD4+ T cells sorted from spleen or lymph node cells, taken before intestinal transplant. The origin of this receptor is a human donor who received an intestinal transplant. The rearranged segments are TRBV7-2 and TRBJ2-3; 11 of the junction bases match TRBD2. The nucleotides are TGTGCCAGCAGCTTAGATAGCGGGGGGGCATTGAGAACAGATACGCAGTATTTT. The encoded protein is CASSLDSGGALRTDTQYF.